This T cell receptor (beta chain) derives from a study of T cell responses to AZD1222 COVID-19 vaccine. Remarks on this clone: The same CDR3 also results from other DNA sequences found in this sample.

Trimming removed 3 bases from V and 5 bases from J, with 2 bases in between. The CDR3 has 10 amino acids. Germline V gene sequence: CDR1 SNHLY, CDR2 FYNNEI. Some clones are missing from TCRdb's copy, which holds only in-frame ones; the method was immunoSEQ multiplex PCR. This sample carries more than 250,000 clones, 85% to 95% of them seen once, and the ten largest clones take about 0.5%. The receptor comes from an adult in good health. The V and J genes are TRBV2 and TRBJ2-7; D unresolved. The source material was peripheral blood, sampled on day 0 of AZD1222 vaccination. In DNA form, the CDR3 reads TGTGCCAGCAGTGAGAACGAGCAGTACTTC. It yields the protein CASSENEQYF. Complete variable domain (other parts from reference TRBV2 and TRBJ2-7): EPEVTQTPSHQVTQMGQEVILRCVPISNHLYFYWYRQILGQKVEFLVSFYNNEISEKSEIFDDQFSVERPDGSNFTLKIRSTKLEDSAMYFCASSENEQYFGPGTRLTVT.